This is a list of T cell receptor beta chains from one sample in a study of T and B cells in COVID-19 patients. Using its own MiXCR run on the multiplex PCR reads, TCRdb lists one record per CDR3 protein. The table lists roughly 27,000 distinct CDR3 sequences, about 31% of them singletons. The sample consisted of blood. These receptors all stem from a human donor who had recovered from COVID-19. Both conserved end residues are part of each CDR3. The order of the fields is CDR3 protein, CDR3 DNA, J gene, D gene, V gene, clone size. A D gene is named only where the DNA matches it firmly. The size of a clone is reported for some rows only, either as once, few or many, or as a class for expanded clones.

CATSRGPSTDTQYF	TGTGCCACCAGCAGAGGGCCTAGCACAGATACGCAGTATTTT	TRBJ2-3	NA	TRBV15	many
CASASIQDSGNTIYF	TGTGCCAGCGCCTCTATTCAAGACAGTGGAAACACCATATATTTT	TRBJ1-3	NA	TRBV12-3/TRBV12-4	few
CASSLAPGNGELFF	TGTGCCAGCAGCTTAGCTCCGGGAAACGGGGAGCTGTTTTTT	TRBJ2-2	NA	TRBV11-1	NA
CSAESSGQYNSPLHF	TGCAGTGCCGAGAGCTCGGGACAATATAATTCACCCCTCCACTTT	TRBJ1-6	NA	TRBV20-1	NA
CASSRRDSSYEQYF	TGTGCCAGCTCACGGAGGGACAGCTCCTACGAGCAGTACTTC	TRBJ2-7	NA	TRBV18	many
CASSARTGVYEQYF	TGTGCCAGCAGCGCTCGGACAGGGGTCTACGAGCAGTACTTC	TRBJ2-7	TRBD1	TRBV5-4	NA
CASNEGEGSLGNQPQHF	TGTGCCAGTAACGAGGGGGAGGGCTCCTTAGGGAATCAGCCCCAGCATTTT	TRBJ1-5	NA	TRBV19	NA
CASSIPFSNQPQHF	TGTGCCAGTAGTATCCCCTTTAGCAATCAGCCCCAGCATTTT	TRBJ1-5	NA	TRBV19	few
CASSSTGTGAPNEKLFF	TGCGCCAGCAGCTCCACCGGGACAGGGGCCCCTAATGAAAAACTGTTTTTT	TRBJ1-4	TRBD1	TRBV5-1	NA
CASSSNPGGAGGELFF	TGTGCCAGCAGCTCCAACCCAGGGGGCGCGGGCGGGGAGCTGTTTTTT	TRBJ2-2	TRBD1	TRBV5-6	many
CASRPDRDSGYTF	TGTGCCAGCAGACCCGACAGGGACAGTGGCTACACCTTC	TRBJ1-2	TRBD1	TRBV6-5	many
CASSRVPGTSDRTDTQYF	TGTGCCAGCAGCCGGGTTCCGGGGACTAGCGATCGCACAGATACGCAGTATTTT	TRBJ2-3	TRBD2	TRBV13	NA
CASSLGQSSNQPQHF	TGTGCCAGCAGCTTAGGACAGTCTAGCAATCAGCCCCAGCATTTT	TRBJ1-5	NA	TRBV5-6	NA
CSATFRSFGELFF	TGCAGTGCTACCTTTCGGTCGTTCGGGGAGCTGTTTTTT	TRBJ2-2	NA	TRBV20-1	NA
CASGGPKNNEQFF	TGTGCCAGCGGCGGACCGAAAAACAATGAGCAGTTCTTC	TRBJ2-1	NA	TRBV5-4	many
CASSFHRGLQETQYF	TGTGCCAGCAGCTTCCACAGGGGGCTTCAAGAGACCCAGTACTTC	TRBJ2-5	TRBD1	TRBV5-6	few
CATSPTAGAGQPQHF	TGTGCCACCAGCCCGACGGCCGGGGCTGGTCAGCCCCAGCATTTT	TRBJ1-5	NA	TRBV15	NA
CASSAYEQYF	TGTGCCAGCAGTGCCTACGAGCAGTACTTC	TRBJ2-7	NA	TRBV6-5	many
CASSLDRTGGYEQFF	TGCGCCAGCAGCTTGGACAGGACGGGAGGGTATGAGCAGTTCTTC	TRBJ2-1	TRBD2	TRBV5-1	NA
CATSDPRGGYEQFF	TGTGCCACCAGTGACCCCCGGGGGGGCTATGAGCAGTTCTTC	TRBJ2-1	TRBD2	TRBV24-1	few
CASSSGTSGSHEQFF	TGTGCCAGCAGCTCCGGGACTAGCGGGAGTCATGAGCAGTTCTTC	TRBJ2-1	TRBD2	TRBV28	NA
CASSLGTGGRAFF	TGTGCCAGCAGCCTCGGGACAGGGGGCAGAGCTTTCTTT	TRBJ1-1	TRBD1	TRBV27	few
CAIRDRDSYEQYF	TGTGCCATCCGGGACAGGGACTCCTACGAGCAGTACTTC	TRBJ2-7	TRBD1	TRBV10-3	NA
CAGLAGGLRNEQFF	TGTGCGGGACTAGCGGGGGGGTTGAGGAATGAGCAGTTCTTC	TRBJ2-1	TRBD2	TRBV19	NA